This T cell receptor beta chain was sequenced during a study of T cell responses to AZD1222 COVID-19 vaccine. Here immunoSEQ multiplex PCR was the method, and the copy in TCRdb shows in-frame clones only, minus some. The profile shows about 120,000 clones, about 93% of them singletons. Concerning this clone itself: No antigen is known for it.

This CDR3 is built from 14 residues. Germline CDR1 reads SGHDT; CDR2 reads YYEEEE. V gave up 9 bases and J gave up 8 bases, with 20 bases separating them. Notes on the study in general: Unmutated regions of variants are reportedly targeted by nearly half of spike-specific TCRs. Distributed over spike, vaccine-associated CD4 TCRs predominated at 160-218 and 743-854.

The chain couples TRBV5-6 to TRBJ1-4; no clear D. The receptor's source is an adult who received the MenACWY meningococcal vaccine as a control. The sequences come from peripheral blood, collected 28 days after the second dose of the MenACWY control vaccine. For the CDR3, the DNA is TGTGCCACCCAGCGGGCAGCGCGGAGGGAAAAACTGTTTTTT. Translating it yields CATQRAARREKLFF.